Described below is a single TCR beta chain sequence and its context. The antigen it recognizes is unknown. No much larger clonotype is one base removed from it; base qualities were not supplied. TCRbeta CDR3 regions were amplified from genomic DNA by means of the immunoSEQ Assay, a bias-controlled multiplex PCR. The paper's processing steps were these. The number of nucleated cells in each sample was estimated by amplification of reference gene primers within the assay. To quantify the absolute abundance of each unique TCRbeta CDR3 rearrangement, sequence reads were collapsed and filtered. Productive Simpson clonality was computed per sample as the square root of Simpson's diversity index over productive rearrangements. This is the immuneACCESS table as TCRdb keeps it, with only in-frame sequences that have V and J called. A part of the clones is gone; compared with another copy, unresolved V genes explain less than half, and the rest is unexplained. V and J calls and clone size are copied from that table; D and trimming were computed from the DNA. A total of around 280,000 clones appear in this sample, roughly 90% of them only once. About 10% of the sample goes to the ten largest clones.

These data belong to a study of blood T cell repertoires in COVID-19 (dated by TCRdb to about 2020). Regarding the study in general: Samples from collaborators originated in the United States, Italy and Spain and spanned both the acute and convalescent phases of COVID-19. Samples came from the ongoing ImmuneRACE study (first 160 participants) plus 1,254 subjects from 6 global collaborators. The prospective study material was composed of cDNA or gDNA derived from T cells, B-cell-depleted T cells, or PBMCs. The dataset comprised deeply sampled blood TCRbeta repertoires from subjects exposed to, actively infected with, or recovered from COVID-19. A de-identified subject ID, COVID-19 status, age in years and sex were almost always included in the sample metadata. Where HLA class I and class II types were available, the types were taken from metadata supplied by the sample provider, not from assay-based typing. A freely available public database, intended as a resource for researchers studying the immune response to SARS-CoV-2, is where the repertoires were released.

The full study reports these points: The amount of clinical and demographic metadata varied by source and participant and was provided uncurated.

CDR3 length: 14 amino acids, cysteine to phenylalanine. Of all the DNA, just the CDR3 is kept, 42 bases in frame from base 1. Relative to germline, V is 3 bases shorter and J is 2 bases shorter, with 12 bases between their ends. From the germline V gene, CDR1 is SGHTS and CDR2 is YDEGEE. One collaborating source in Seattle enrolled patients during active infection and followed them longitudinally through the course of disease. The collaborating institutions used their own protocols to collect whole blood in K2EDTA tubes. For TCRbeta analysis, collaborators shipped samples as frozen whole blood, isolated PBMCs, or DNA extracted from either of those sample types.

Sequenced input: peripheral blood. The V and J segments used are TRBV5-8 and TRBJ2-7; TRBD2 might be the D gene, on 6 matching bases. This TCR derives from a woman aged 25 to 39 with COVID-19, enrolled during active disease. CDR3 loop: CASSWTGEAYEQYF. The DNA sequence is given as TGTGCCAGCAGCTGGACGGGGGAGGCCTACGAGCAGTACTTC.